One and the same sample provided the 14 T cell receptor beta chains below, sequenced in a study of T cell responses to AZD1222 COVID-19 vaccine. Assay used: immunoSEQ multiplex PCR; TCRdb lists only in-frame clones, some missing. The top ten hold around 5% of the sample, which has fewer than 150,000 clones, about 92% seen once. This material consisted of peripheral blood, taken on day 0 of AZD1222 vaccination. These receptor sequences come from an adult in good health.

V and J are TRBV19 and TRBJ1-2; D may be TRBD1 (5 bases). The CDR3 spans 14 residues. V was clipped by 7 bases and J by 4 bases, with 16 bases between them. CDR1 and CDR2 (germline): LNHDA, SQIVND (reference sequence). In DNA form, the CDR3 reads TGTGCCAGTAAGGAGCCAGGGCACGGCTATGGCTACACCTTC. Its protein is CASKEPGHGYGYTF.

The chain joins TRBV29-1 to TRBJ2-7; no reliable D call. Between the trimmed V and J ends, which lost 6 bases and 0 bases, there was a span of 15 bases. The CDR3 is made up of 14 amino acids. Germline values: CDR1 SQVTM, CDR2 ANQGSEA. The CDR3 DNA is TGCAGCGTAACCCGGCTTCTTGACTCCTACGAGCAGTACTTC. Protein product: CSVTRLLDSYEQYF.

The rearrangement joins TRBV9 to TRBJ2-5; unclear D gene. V lost 0 bases and J lost 5, with 8 bases in between. CDR3 length: 13 amino acids. Germline assignment: CDR1 SGDLS and CDR2 YYNGEE. The CDR3 spells CASSVGLAETQYF. CDR3 sequence (DNA): TGTGCCAGCAGCGTAGGGCTGGCGGAGACCCAGTACTTC.

This chain links TRBV4-1 with TRBJ2-6, with TRBD2 as a possible D gene (6 bases). Looked up from germline, CDR1 is MGHRA and CDR2 is YSYEKL. This CDR3 has 14 amino acids. Trimming removed 8 bases from V and 3 bases from J, with 11 bases in between. CDR3 sequence reads: CASSPGVGANVLTF. Here the CDR3 DNA reads TGCGCCAGCTCCCCGGGGGTTGGGGCCAACGTCCTGACTTTC.

This sequence joins TRBV6-5 and TRBJ1-3; D call uncertain. Trimming took off 5 bases at V and 6 bases at J, with 8 bases between the two ends. CDR1 and CDR2 from the germline V gene are MNHEY and SVGAGI. The length of the CDR3 is 12 residues. In nucleotides, the CDR3 is TGTGCCAGCAGTACTCCTGCAAACACCATATATTTT. Translated, it gives CASSTPANTIYF.

This rearrangement joins TRBV28 to TRBJ2-1, with 9 bases that match TRBD1. The V gene's germline CDR1 is MDHEN and CDR2 SYDVKM. The CDR3 loop spans 15 amino acids. V lost 2 bases and J lost 4; bases outside the gene matches: 3. CDR3 in amino acids: CASSLRTGAYNEQFF. The CDR3 DNA sequence: TGTGCCAGCAGTTTAAGGACAGGGGCTTACAATGAGCAGTTCTTC.

The V gene is TRBV6-5, the J gene TRBJ1-6; D gene uncertain. Germline V gene data show CDR1 as MNHEY and CDR2 as SVGAGI. The length of the CDR3 is 15 residues. V dropped 6 bases and J dropped 0 bases, with 9 bases sitting between them. The CDR3 is CASSRTSSYNSPLHF. Here the CDR3 DNA reads TGTGCCAGCAGCCGGACTAGCTCCTATAATTCACCCCTCCACTTT.

The V gene is TRBV12-5, the J gene TRBJ1-5; no clear D. V was pared by 1 base and J by 0 bases, with 10 bases between. CDR1 and CDR2 from the germline V gene are LGHNT and FRNRAP. This CDR3 region has 16 residues. The CDR3, as DNA: TGTGCTAGTGGTTTGGGTACCAGCTATAGCAATCAGCCCCAGCATTTT. It specifies CASGLGTSYSNQPQHF.

This clone was found a few times. The chain recombines TRBV6-5 with TRBJ1-6; D is undetermined. Trimming took 6 bases from V and 9 from J, leaving 15 bases between them. CDR3 length: 14 residues. CDR1 and CDR2 from the germline V gene are MNHEY and SVGAGI. The CDR3 nucleotides are TGTGCCAGCAGGGACCGATTGTTGGGTTCACCCCTCCACTTT. This codes for CASRDRLLGSPLHF.

The V and J genes are TRBV5-4 and TRBJ2-7, with unresolved D. Trimming took off 4 bases at V and 7 bases at J, with 15 bases between the two ends. Germline assignment: CDR1 SGHNT and CDR2 YYREEE (reference sequence). The CDR3 length is 13 residues. CDR3 bases: TGTGCCAGCAGCCCCGGCGTAGGAAAAGAGCAGTACTTC. Translated, it gives CASSPGVGKEQYF.

This chain uses TRBV6-2 or TRBV6-3 with TRBJ1-1; maybe TRBD1 (6 bases). Trimming stripped 0 bases from V and 4 bases from J, with 12 bases between. The CDR3 sequence is 15 residues long. The germline CDR1 and CDR2 sequences are MNHEY and SVGEGT. CDR3 sequence (DNA): TGTGCCAGCAGTTACTCGCCAGGGGTTTCCACTGAAGCTTTCTTT. This translates into CASSYSPGVSTEAFF.

The gene calls are TRBV7-6 and TRBJ2-2; 14 bases line up with TRBD2. Germline-derived CDR1 and CDR2 are SGHVS and FNYEAQ. The CDR3 consists of 16 residues. V shed 5 bases, J shed 6 bases, and the junction held 5 bases outside the gene matches. The CDR3 here is CASSHWTSGGSGELFF. The DNA of the CDR3 is TGTGCCAGCAGCCACTGGACTAGCGGGGGGTCCGGGGAGCTGTTTTTT.

The chain carries TRBV7-2 and TRBJ1-6, with TRBD1 matching over 9 bases. The germline CDR1 and CDR2 sequences are SGHTA and FQGNSA. The CDR3 runs to 14 residues. Trimming took 3 bases from V and 8 from J; bases not matched to a gene: 2. The CDR3 DNA sequence: TGTGCCAGCAGCTTGGACAGGGGATATTCACCCCTCCACTTT. Encoded protein: CASSLDRGYSPLHF. Full variable domain (outside the CDR3, taken from reference TRBV7-2 and TRBJ1-6): GAGVSQSPSNKVTEKGKDVELRCDPISGHTALYWYRQSLGQGLEFLIYFQGNSAPDKSGLPSDRFSAERTGGSVSTLTIQRTQQEDSAVYLCASSLDRGYSPLHFGNGTRLTVT.

A few counts support this clone. The V and J genes are TRBV3-1 (or the pseudogene TRBV3-2) and TRBJ1-3, with D perhaps TRBD1 (6 bases). Looked up from germline, CDR1 is LGHDT and CDR2 is YNNKEL (reference sequence). The CDR3 is made up of 17 amino acids. Trimming shortened V by 2 bases and J by 0 bases, and 14 bases separated the two germline ends. Here the CDR3 DNA reads TGTGCCAGCAGCCAAATAACAGGGAGCCTCTCTGGAAACACCATATATTTT. Amino acids: CASSQITGSLSGNTIYF.